This T cell receptor beta chain stems from a study of blood T cell repertoires in COVID-19. For the study at large: Spain, Italy and the United States supplied samples that represented acute and convalescent COVID-19. Nucleic acid was either cDNA or gDNA, and it came from T cells, B-cell-depleted T cells, or PBMCs.

Authors' processing steps: It was from reference gene primer amplification that nucleated cell counts were estimated. Libraries were prepared by immunoSEQ multiplex PCR; TCRdb keeps only in-frame clonotypes and omits some of them. V and J calls and clone size are copied from that table; D and trimming were computed from the DNA. This sample yields around 130,000 clones, of which around 78% are seen a single time; 10% to 11% belongs to the top ten. Germline-derived CDR1 and CDR2 are LNHDA and SQIVND (reference sequence). The CDR3 spans 15 residues. The V segment lost 6 bases and the J segment 4 bases; nucleotides outside the gene matches: 10.

This clonotype was sampled from a human donor in a cohort sampled during active COVID-19. This chain links TRBV19 with TRBJ1-2; 8 bases align to TRBD1. Sequences were obtained from peripheral blood. The CDR3 DNA reads TGTGCCAGTAGCACTGGAGGACAGGGCGGCTATGGCTACACCTTC. It is translated as CASSTGGQGGYGYTF.